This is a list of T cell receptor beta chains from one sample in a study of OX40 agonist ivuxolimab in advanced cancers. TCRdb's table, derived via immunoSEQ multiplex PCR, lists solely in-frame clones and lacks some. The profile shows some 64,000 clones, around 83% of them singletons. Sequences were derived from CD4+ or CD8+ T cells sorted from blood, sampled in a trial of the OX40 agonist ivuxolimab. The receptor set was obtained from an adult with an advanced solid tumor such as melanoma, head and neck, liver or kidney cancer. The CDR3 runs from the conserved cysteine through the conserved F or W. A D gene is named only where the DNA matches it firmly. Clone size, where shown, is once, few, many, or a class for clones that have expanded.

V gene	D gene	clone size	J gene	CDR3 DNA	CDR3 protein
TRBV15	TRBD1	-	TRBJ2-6	TGTGCCACCAGCAGTTACCGGGACAGGGGAATGAGGACCTCTGGGGCCAACGTCCTGACTTTC	CATSSYRDRGMRTSGANVLTF
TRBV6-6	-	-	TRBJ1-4	TGTGCCAGCAGTACGGGGCAAGGGAGGGAAAAACTGTTTTTT	CASSTGQGREKLFF
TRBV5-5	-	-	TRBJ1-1	TGTGCCAGCAGCTTATTATTCGGCACTGAAGCTTTCTTT	CASSLLFGTEAFF
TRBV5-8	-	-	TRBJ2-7	TGTGCCAGCAGCGTATTCTACGAGCAGTACTTC	CASSVFYEQYF
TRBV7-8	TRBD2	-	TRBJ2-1	TGTGCCAGCAGCTTACTAGCGGGATCCTACAATGAGCAGTTCTTC	CASSLLAGSYNEQFF
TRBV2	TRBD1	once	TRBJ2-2	TGTGCCAGCAGTGTACAGGGGTGGGACACCGGGGAGCTGTTTTTT	CASSVQGWDTGELFF
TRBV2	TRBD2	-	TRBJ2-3	TGTGCCAGCAGGGGACTAGCGGGAGGGCCAGATACGCAGTATTTT	CASRGLAGGPDTQYF
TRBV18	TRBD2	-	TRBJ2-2	TGTGCCAGCTCACCGATAGGCGGGGGGTCCAACACCGGGGAGCTGTTTTTT	CASSPIGGGSNTGELFF
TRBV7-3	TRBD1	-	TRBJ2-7	TGTGCCAGCAGCTTAGGATTACAGGGGGACTACGAGCAGTACTTC	CASSLGLQGDYEQYF
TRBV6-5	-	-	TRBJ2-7	TGTGCCAGCAGTTCCATGAGCTACGAGCAGTACTTC	CASSSMSYEQYF
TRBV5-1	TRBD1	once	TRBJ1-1	TGCGCCAGCAGCGTAACAGGGGCTTTCCTTGGCACTGAAGCTTTCTTT	CASSVTGAFLGTEAFF
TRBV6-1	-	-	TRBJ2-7	TGTGCCAGCAGTGCAGAAACCGGGACGTTCTACGAGCAGTACTTC	CASSAETGTFYEQYF
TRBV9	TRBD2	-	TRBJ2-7	TGTGCCAGCAGCGTAGGACTAGCGGGGGGCCTCTCCTACGAGCAGTACTTC	CASSVGLAGGLSYEQYF
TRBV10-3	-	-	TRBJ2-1	TGTGCCATCAAGACAGGTATGGAGGGCAATGAGCAGTTCTTC	CAIKTGMEGNEQFF
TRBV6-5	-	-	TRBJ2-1	TGTGCCAGCCGAGAGCATCATGAGCAGTTCTTC	CASREHHEQFF
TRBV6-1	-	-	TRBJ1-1	TGTGCCAGCAGTGCCTCAGTGGGGGGTTTGACTGAAGCTTTCTTT	CASSASVGGLTEAFF
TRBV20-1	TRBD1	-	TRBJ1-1	TGCAGTGCCCTCGGACAGGCGGAAGCTTTCTTT	CSALGQAEAFF
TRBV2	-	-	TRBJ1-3	TGTGCCAGCATGGCGAGCTCTGGAAACACCATATATTTT	CASMASSGNTIYF
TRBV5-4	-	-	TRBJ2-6	TGTGCCAGCAGCTTGCCGCGACTGCACTCTGGGGCCAACGTCCTGACTTTC	CASSLPRLHSGANVLTF
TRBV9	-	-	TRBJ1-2	TGTGCCAGCAGCGTACGGGCAGGAGAAAACTATGGCTACACCTTC	CASSVRAGENYGYTF
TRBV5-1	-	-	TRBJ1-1	TGCGCCAGCAGCTTGAGGGATGTGGGCACTGAAGCTTTCTTT	CASSLRDVGTEAFF
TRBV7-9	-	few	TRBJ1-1	TGTGCCAGCCAGCCGAACACTGAAGCTTTCTTT	CASQPNTEAFF
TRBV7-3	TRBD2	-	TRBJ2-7	TGTGCCAGCAGCTTAGATAGCGGGGGAACCTACGAGCAGTACTTC	CASSLDSGGTYEQYF
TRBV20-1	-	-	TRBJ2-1	TGCAGTGCGACCGTATTTGGCGAGCAGTTCTTC	CSATVFGEQFF
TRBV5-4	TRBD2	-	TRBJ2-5	TGTGCCAGCAGCTTATGGACTAGCGGGGGCCAAGAGACCCAGTACTTC	CASSLWTSGGQETQYF
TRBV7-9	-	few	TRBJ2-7	TGTGCCGGGGACACTAGCGCGGACGAGCAGTACTTC	CAGDTSADEQYF
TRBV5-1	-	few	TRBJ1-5	TGCGCCAGCAGCGTGGAGGGTTATAGCAATCAGCCCCAGCATTTT	CASSVEGYSNQPQHF
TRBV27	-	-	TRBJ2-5	TGTGCCAGCAGTATCCCCCCTCGGGAGACCCAGTACTTC	CASSIPPRETQYF
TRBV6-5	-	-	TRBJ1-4	TGTGCCAGCAGACCCGGACGCAGGAATGAAAAACTGTTTTTT	CASRPGRRNEKLFF
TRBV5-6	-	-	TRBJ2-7	TGTGCCAGCAGCTTGTTGCGCGAGTATACCTACGAGCAGTACTTC	CASSLLREYTYEQYF
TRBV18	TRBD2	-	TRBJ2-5	TGTGCCAGCTCACCGGGACTAGGAGAAGAGACCCAGTACTTC	CASSPGLGEETQYF
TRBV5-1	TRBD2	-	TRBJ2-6	TGCGCCAGCAGCAGGGGACTAGCGGGATCGGGGGCTGGGGCCAACGTCCTGACTTTC	CASSRGLAGSGAGANVLTF
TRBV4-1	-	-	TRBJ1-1	TGCGCCAGCAGCCAAGAACAGGTAGCCCCTGAAGCTTTCTTT	CASSQEQVAPEAFF
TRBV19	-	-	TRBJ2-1	TGTGCCAGTAGTATAAACAATGAGCAGTTCTTC	CASSINNEQFF
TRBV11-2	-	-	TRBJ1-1	TGTGCCAGCAGCTTCGCAGTGGCAGTGGCCAGGGACACTGAAGCTTTCTTT	CASSFAVAVARDTEAFF
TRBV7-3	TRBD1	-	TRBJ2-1	TGTGCCAGCAGCGTCCGACAGGGGGCTTACAATGAGCAGTTCTTC	CASSVRQGAYNEQFF
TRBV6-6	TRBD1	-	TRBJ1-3	TGTGCCAGCAGTTACTCGAGACAGGGGACTGGAAACACCATATATTTT	CASSYSRQGTGNTIYF
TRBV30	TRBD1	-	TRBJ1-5	TGTGCCTGGGATCGACAGGGTGTCAATCAGCCCCAGCATTTT	CAWDRQGVNQPQHF
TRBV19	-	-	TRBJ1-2	TGTGCCAGTAGTGCTTCCTATGGCTACACCTTC	CASSASYGYTF
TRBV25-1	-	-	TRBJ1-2	TGTGCCAGCACCCCCGGGGAGGGCTACACCTTC	CASTPGEGYTF
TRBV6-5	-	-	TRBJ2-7	TGTGCCAGCCTGACGTCACGAGGTGGATACGAGCAGTACTTC	CASLTSRGGYEQYF
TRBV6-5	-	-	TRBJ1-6	TGTGCCAGCAGTTACTCCGGGGGACTTTCACCCCTCCACTTT	CASSYSGGLSPLHF
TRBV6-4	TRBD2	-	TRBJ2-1	TGTGCCAGCAGTGTCGGACTGGGGGGGATCGGTGAGCAGTTCTTC	CASSVGLGGIGEQFF
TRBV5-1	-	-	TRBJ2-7	TGCGCCAGCAGCTTGAGCGCCTACGAGCAGTACTTC	CASSLSAYEQYF
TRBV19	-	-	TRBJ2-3	TGTGCCAGTAGTATCAAAACTAGCACAGATACGCAGTATTTT	CASSIKTSTDTQYF
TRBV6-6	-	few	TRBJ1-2	TGTGCCACAAGGGTCGGCTATGGCTACACCTTC	CATRVGYGYTF
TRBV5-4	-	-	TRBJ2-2	TGTGCCAGCAGCAAAAGACAGGTGAACACCGGGGAGCTGTTTTTT	CASSKRQVNTGELFF
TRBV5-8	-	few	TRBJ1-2	TGTGCCAGCAGCCCCGTGTCGAACTATGGCTACACCTTC	CASSPVSNYGYTF
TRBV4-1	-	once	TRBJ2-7	TGCGCCAGCAGCCAAGACCCCTGGGGCGAGCAGTACTTC	CASSQDPWGEQYF
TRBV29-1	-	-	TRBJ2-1	TGCAGCGTTTCGGGAAACCCCTACAATGAGCAGTTCTTC	CSVSGNPYNEQFF
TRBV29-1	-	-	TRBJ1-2	TGCAGCGTTGAAGGGGGCGGTCTTGGCTATGGCTACACCTTC	CSVEGGGLGYGYTF
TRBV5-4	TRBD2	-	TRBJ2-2	TGTGCCAGCAGCGGGGGGGACCGACCGTCCGGGGAGCTGTTTTTT	CASSGGDRPSGELFF
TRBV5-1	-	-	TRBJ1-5	TGCGCCAGCAGCTTGGGGGGCCAGGGCGGCAATCAGCCCCAGCATTTT	CASSLGGQGGNQPQHF
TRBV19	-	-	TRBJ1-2	TGTGCCAGTACCCCAGGGGTCATCGATAACTATGGCTACACCTTC	CASTPGVIDNYGYTF